This T cell receptor (beta chain) was obtained from a study of T cell responses to AZD1222 COVID-19 vaccine. Profiling relied on immunoSEQ multiplex PCR, and the TCRdb table lists in-frame clones only, not all of them. Of roughly 190,000 clones listed, 80% to 95% are singletons. Trimming removed 10 bases at V and 0 bases at J, with 16 bases between. This CDR3 has 14 residues. Per the germline V gene, CDR1 is SEHNR and CDR2 is FQNEAQ (reference sequence). The genes are TRBV7-9 and TRBJ2-7; D may be TRBD1 or TRBD2 (5 bases each). The starting material was peripheral blood, obtained on day 0 of AZD1222 vaccination. This sequence originates from an adult in good health. The DNA of the CDR3 is TGTGCCACCCTACCCCCAGGGAGCTCCTACGAGCAGTACTTC. Translation: CATLPPGSSYEQYF.